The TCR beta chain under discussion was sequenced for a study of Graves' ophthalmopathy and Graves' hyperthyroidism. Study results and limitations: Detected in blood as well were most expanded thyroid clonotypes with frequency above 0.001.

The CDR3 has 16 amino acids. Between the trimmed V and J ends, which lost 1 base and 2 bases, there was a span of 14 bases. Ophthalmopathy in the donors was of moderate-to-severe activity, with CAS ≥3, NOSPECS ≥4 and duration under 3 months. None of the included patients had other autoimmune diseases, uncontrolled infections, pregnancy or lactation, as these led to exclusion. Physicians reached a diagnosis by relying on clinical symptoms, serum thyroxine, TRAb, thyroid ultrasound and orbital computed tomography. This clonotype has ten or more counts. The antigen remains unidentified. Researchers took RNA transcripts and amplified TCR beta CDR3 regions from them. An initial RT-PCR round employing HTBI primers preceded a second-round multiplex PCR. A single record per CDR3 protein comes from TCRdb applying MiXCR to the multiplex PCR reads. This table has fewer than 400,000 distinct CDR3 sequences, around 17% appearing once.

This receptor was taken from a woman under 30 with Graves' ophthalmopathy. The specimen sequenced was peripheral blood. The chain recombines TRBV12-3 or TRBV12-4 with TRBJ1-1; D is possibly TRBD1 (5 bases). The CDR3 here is CASSLDGGRHNTEAFF. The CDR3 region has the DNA TGTGCCAGCAGTTTAGATGGGGGGAGGCATAACACTGAAGCTTTCTTT.